This T cell receptor (beta chain) was captured in a study of T cells in Graves' hyperthyroidism and ophthalmopathy. Across the whole study: Blood from the periphery was taken at initial diagnosis, before any treatment.

CDR3 length: 17 residues. Germline CDR1 and CDR2: SGDLS and YYNGEE. The germline V and J ends were trimmed by 2 bases and 4 bases, with 19 bases remaining between them. In its sample, this clonotype was seen many times. The investigators amplified TCR beta CDR3 regions from RNA transcripts. Researchers ran a first-round RT-PCR on the TCR CDR3 using the HTBI primer set. TCRdb redid the calling of the multiplex PCR reads with MiXCR, one entry per CDR3 protein. The repertoire includes under 130,000 distinct CDR3 sequences, roughly 50% of them detected once, and approximately 30% sits in the top ten. The chain employs TRBV9 and TRBJ1-3; D may be TRBD1 (6 bases). The sequencing sample was made of blood. The receptor's source is a man in his forties with Graves' hyperthyroidism. CDR3 amino acids: CASSVSHRASLGNTIYF. CDR3 coding DNA: TGTGCCAGCAGCGTCAGCCACAGGGCCTCTCTGGGAAACACCATATATTTT.